A single sample gave rise to the 5 T cell receptor beta chains below, sequenced in a study of blood T cell repertoires in COVID-19. This table comes from immunoSEQ multiplex PCR, and its TCRdb copy is limited to in-frame clones, with some not included. The sample yields under 300,000 clones, 75% to 95% seen once. Material: PBMCs or T cells enriched from blood (not recorded which). These receptors all come from a woman aged 18-29 years who had recovered from COVID-19.

J is TRBJ1-1 and V is TRBV7-9; possible D gene TRBD1, 6 bases. The CDR3 has 18 residues. V shed 2 bases and J shed 7 bases, with 26 bases lying between them. In germline, CDR1 is SEHNR, CDR2 FQNEAQ (reference sequence). This chain's CDR3 is CASSLLYGEGGTGSEAFF. CDR3 nucleotides: TGTGCCAGCAGCTTACTTTACGGGGAAGGGGGAACCGGTAGTGAAGCTTTCTTT. Supplemented by reference TRBV7-9 and TRBJ1-1, the full variable domain reads DTGVSQNPRHKITKRGQNVTFRCDPISEHNRLYWYRQTLGQGPEFLTYFQNEAQLEKSRLLSDRFSAERPKGSFSTLEIQRTEQGDSAMYLCASSLLYGEGGTGSEAFFGQGTRLTVV.

This chain connects TRBV6-5 to TRBJ1-1; D is unclear. Germline V gene lookup returns CDR1 MNHEY and CDR2 SVGAGI. This CDR3 is built from 15 residues. V was shortened by 2 bases and J by 1 base, with 11 bases between the two germline ends. The CDR3 DNA is TGTGCCAGCAGTTACCGGGGATGGGGGAACACTGAAGCTTTCTTT. Translation: CASSYRGWGNTEAFF.

This chain links TRBV28 with TRBJ2-7; TRBD1 agrees at 7 bases. The germline V gene has CDR1 MDHEN and CDR2 SYDVKM. After removal of 6 bases from V and 5 bases from J, the junction contained 7 bases not matched to a gene. The CDR3 contains 13 residues. The CDR3 spells CASRTTGTDEQYF. Written as DNA, the CDR3 is TGTGCCAGCAGAACGACAGGGACAGACGAGCAGTACTTC.

The chain combines TRBV5-6 with TRBJ1-5; TRBD1 matches 7 bases. V lost 5 bases and J lost 3; bases outside the gene matches: 5. CDR1 and CDR2 from the germline V gene are SGHDT and YYEEEE. This CDR3 contains 14 residues. The CDR3 loop reads CASRIQGTNQPQHF. For the CDR3, the DNA is TGTGCCAGCAGGATACAGGGGACCAATCAGCCCCAGCATTTT.

V is TRBV7-3 and J is TRBJ1-6; 7 positions match TRBD1. The CDR3 runs to 15 residues. Trimming removed 6 bases from V and 4 bases from J; junction bases left unmatched: 6. Germline CDR1 and CDR2: SGHTA and FQGTGA. CDR3 region: CASRISTGYNSPLHF. For the CDR3, the DNA is TGTGCCAGCAGGATCTCGACAGGGTATAATTCACCCCTCCACTTT.